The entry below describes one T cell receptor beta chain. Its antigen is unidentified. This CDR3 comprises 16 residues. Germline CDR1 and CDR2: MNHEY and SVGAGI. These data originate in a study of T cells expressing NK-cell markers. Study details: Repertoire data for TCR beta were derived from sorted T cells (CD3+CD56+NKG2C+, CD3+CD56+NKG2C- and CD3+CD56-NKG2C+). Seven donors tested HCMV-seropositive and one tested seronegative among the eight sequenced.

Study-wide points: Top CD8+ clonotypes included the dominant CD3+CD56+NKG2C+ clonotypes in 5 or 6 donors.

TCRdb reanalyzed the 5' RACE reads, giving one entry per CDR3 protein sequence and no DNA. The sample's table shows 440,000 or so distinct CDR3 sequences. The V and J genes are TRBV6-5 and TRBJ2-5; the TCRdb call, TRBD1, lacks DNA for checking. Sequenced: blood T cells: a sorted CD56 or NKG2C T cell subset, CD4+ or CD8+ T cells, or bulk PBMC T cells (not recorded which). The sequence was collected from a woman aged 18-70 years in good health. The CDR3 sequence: CASSYSVGVQAETQYF.